Here is one T cell receptor (beta chain) with its context. Antigen specificity is unknown. The data were obtained in a study of identical twins' blood T cells. The donors were healthy female monozygous twins, three pairs in total. This CDR3 has 14 residues. V shed 6 bases and J 10 bases; nucleotides not matched to a gene: 13. Germline V gives CDR1 MDHEN, CDR2 SYDVKM. Findings and caveats of the study: Shared CDR3 clonotype counts between two donors mainly tracked the product of their cloneset sizes, twins included.

TCRdb independently ran MiXCR on the 5' RACE reads; one entry per CDR3 protein. The table records around 380,000 distinct CDR3 sequences, 28% of them present only once. The chain combines TRBV28 with TRBJ1-1; 8 bases align to TRBD1. The sequenced sample consisted of PBMCs. The origin of this receptor is a woman between 18 and 50 years old in good health. DNA of the CDR3: TGTGCCAGCAGCCCGCAGGGGGCCCGCCTTTCAGCTTTCTTT. Its protein product is CASSPQGARLSAFF.